The 9 T cell receptor beta chains given below trace back to one sample, sequenced in a study of blood T cell repertoires in COVID-19. The data were produced by immunoSEQ multiplex PCR, yet TCRdb's version contains in-frame clones alone and is incomplete. The table has roughly 180,000 clones, around nine tenths seen once. Sequencing was done on a sample of peripheral blood. Receptors originate from a man in his 70s with active or convalescent COVID-19.

The V gene is TRBV19, the J gene TRBJ2-5; 12 nucleotides line up with TRBD2. CDR3 length: 17 amino acids. Germline CDR1 and CDR2: LNHDA and SQIVND (reference sequence). The V and J ends lost 4 bases and 5 bases, in that order; junction bases with no gene match: 11. Written as DNA, the CDR3 is TGTGCCAGTAGTAGACTAGCGGGAGCCCTCAAGGGGGAGACCCAGTACTTC. This gives the protein CASSRLAGALKGETQYF.

This rearrangement joins TRBV6-5 to TRBJ1-2, with TRBD1 matching over 10 bases. CDR1 is MNHEY, CDR2 SVGAGI, per germline. Germline trimming cut 7 bases from V and 8 bases from J; bases unmatched to any gene: 13. This CDR3 is built from 15 residues. The CDR3 nucleotides are TGTGCCAGCATCCGGTTCCTTGGACAGGGGGGAGGCTACACCTTC. As protein: CASIRFLGQGGGYTF.

The chain combines TRBV6-5 with TRBJ2-7, with 8 bases fitting TRBD2. Per germline, CDR1 MNHEY and CDR2 SVGAGI. Trimming took 11 bases from V and 4 from J; bases not matched to a gene: 10. The CDR3 has 13 residues. The CDR3 loop is CAALRGGGYEQYF. CDR3 in DNA: TGTGCCGCGCTCCGGGGGGGCGGGTACGAGCAGTACTTC.

The sample holds one count of this clone. The gene calls are TRBV20-1 and TRBJ2-5; TRBD2 matches 9 bases. Trimming at V came to 3 bases and at J to 4 bases, leaving 6 bases not matched to a gene. The CDR3 has 14 residues. Germline V CDR1 and CDR2: DFQATT, SNEGSKA (reference sequence). CDR3 sequence reads: CSASNSGSSETQYF. In DNA form, the CDR3 reads TGCAGTGCTAGTAATAGCGGGAGCTCAGAGACCCAGTACTTC.

The chain links TRBV11-2 to TRBJ2-2; D possibly corresponds to TRBD2 (7 bases). Germline values: CDR1 SGHAT, CDR2 FQNNGV. V lost 7 bases, J lost 6 bases, and 12 bases lay in between. The CDR3 spans 13 residues. The CDR3 is CASNKGGAGELFF. The CDR3 DNA is TGTGCCAGCAACAAAGGGGGGGCCGGGGAGCTGTTTTTT.

This chain uses TRBV5-6 with TRBJ1-2, with TRBD1 as a possible D gene (5 bases). The CDR3 length is 14 residues. The V gene's germline CDR1 is SGHDT and CDR2 YYEEEE. V lost 3 bases and J 2 bases, leaving 11 bases between the germline ends. CDR3 bases: TGTGCCAGCAGCTGGGAGGGGTTGAACTATGGCTACACCTTC. This encodes CASSWEGLNYGYTF. The variable domain in full, completed from reference TRBV5-6 and TRBJ1-2, reads DAGVTQSPTHLIKTRGQQVTLRCSPKSGHDTVSWYQQALGQGPQFIFQYYEEEERQRGNFPDRFSGHQFPNYSSELNVNALLLGDSALYLCASSWEGLNYGYTFGSGTRLTVV.

The chain links TRBV23-1 to TRBJ2-1, with a possible D match to TRBD2 (5 bases). TRBV23-1 is designated an ORF whose function remains uncertain. Trimming cost V 8 bases and J 0 bases, with 14 bases left between them. The CDR3 contains 15 residues. The DNA of the CDR3 is TGCGCCAGCCCCTTGACGGGGAGCTCCTACAATGAGCAGTTCTTC. This gives the protein CASPLTGSSYNEQFF.

The J gene is TRBJ2-1, the V gene TRBV28; D is possibly TRBD2 (6 bases). The germline V gene has CDR1 MDHEN and CDR2 SYDVKM. The ends were cut back, 9 bases at V and 3 bases at J, with 15 bases in the middle. This CDR3 region has 14 residues. Here the CDR3 reads CASSLANSYNEQFF. The CDR3 nucleotides read TGTGCCAGTTCTCTAGCGAACAGCTACAATGAGCAGTTCTTC.

The chain combines TRBV6-6 with TRBJ1-1, with D uncertain. V was pared by 6 bases and J by 1 base, with 9 bases between. The CDR3 runs to 13 residues. CDR1 is MNHNY, CDR2 SVGAGI, per germline (reference sequence). Here the CDR3 DNA reads TGTGCCAGCAGAAACCTAGAGAACACTGAAGCTTTCTTT. Amino acids: CASRNLENTEAFF.